This TCR beta chain is drawn from a study of T-cell reconstitution after alpha-beta-depleted transplantation in children. Unique molecular identifiers were used to barcode this TCRbeta library. TCRdb independently ran MiXCR on the PCR reads; one entry per CDR3 protein. The sample carries roughly 670,000 distinct CDR3 sequences, around 13% recorded once. Trimming left V 1 base short and J 4 bases short, with 13 bases between. Germline V CDR1 and CDR2: MNHEY, SVGAGI. The CDR3 is 15 amino acids. The sample holds many counts of this clonotype. This specimen consisted of PBMCs, obtained before TCRalphabeta/CD19-depleted stem cell transplant. The rearrangement joins TRBV6-5 to TRBJ1-1, with D hard to call. This clonotype was sampled from a girl under 10 years old with congenital amegakaryocytic thrombocytopenia, due to receive a stem cell transplant. The CDR3 nucleotides read TGTGCCAGCAGTTACTTTTCCGAGGATGTCACTGAAGCTTTCTTT. It yields the protein CASSYFSEDVTEAFF.